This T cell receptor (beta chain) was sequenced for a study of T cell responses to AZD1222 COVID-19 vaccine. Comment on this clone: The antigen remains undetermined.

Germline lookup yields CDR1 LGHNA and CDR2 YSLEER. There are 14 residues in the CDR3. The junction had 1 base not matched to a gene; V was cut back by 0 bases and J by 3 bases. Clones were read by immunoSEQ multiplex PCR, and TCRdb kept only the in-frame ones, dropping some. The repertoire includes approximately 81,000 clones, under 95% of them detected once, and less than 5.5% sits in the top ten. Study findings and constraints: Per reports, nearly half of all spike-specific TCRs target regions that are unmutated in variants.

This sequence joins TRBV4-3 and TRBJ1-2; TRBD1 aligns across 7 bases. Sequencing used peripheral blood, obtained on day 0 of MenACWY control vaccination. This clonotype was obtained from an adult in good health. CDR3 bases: TGCGCCAGCAGCCAAGACGGGACAGACTATGGCTACACCTTC. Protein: CASSQDGTDYGYTF.